What follows are 24 T cell receptor beta chains derived from one specimen sequenced in a study of PD-1 blockade in classical Hodgkin lymphoma. Generated by immunoSEQ multiplex PCR, the TCRdb table keeps only in-frame clones and is missing some. The sample has just under 40,000 clones; 77% are singletons. The time point was: cycle 4 day 1 (C4D1), after less than seven weeks of nivolumab. In every patient, relapse followed autologous stem cell transplantation, while exposure to brentuximab vedotin differed. The input for sequencing was peripheral blood mononuclear cells (PBMCs), taken before the fourth cycle of nivolumab. The source is a human donor with classical Hodgkin lymphoma.

This clone showed up just a few times. The J gene is TRBJ2-7, the V gene TRBV9; tentatively, D is TRBD2 (6 bases). This CDR3 is built from 18 residues. V gave up 0 bases and J gave up 4 bases, with 23 bases separating them. Germline V lookup: CDR1 SGDLS, CDR2 YYNGEE. Here the CDR3 DNA reads TGTGCCAGCAGCGTAGGACCTCCAGGGACTTCCCCGAGGTACGAGCAGTACTTC. This translates into CASSVGPPGTSPRYEQYF.

This sequence joins TRBV2 and TRBJ2-5, with TRBD2 matching 13 bases. Germline CDR1 is SNHLY and CDR2 is FYNNEI. Trimming cost V 7 bases and J 0 bases; bases outside gene matches: 2. The CDR3 covers 15 residues. CDR3 sequence: CASIGTSGDQETQYF. For the CDR3, the DNA is TGTGCCAGCATCGGGACTAGCGGGGACCAAGAGACCCAGTACTTC.

V usage is TRBV7-9 and J usage is TRBJ2-3; perhaps TRBD2 as D (5 bases). Germline V gene lookup returns CDR1 SEHNR and CDR2 FQNEAQ (reference sequence). The CDR3 runs 15 residues. V shed 5 bases and J shed 2 bases, with 14 bases lying between them. The CDR3 is CASSPGSQFTDTQYF. Written as DNA, the CDR3 is TGTGCCAGCAGCCCGGGGTCACAGTTCACAGATACGCAGTATTTT.

The chain is built from TRBV30 and TRBJ2-5, with TRBD2 matching 9 bases. V was clipped by 2 bases and J by 5 bases; unmatched bases: 6. Germline CDR1 is GTSNPN and CDR2 is SVGIG (reference sequence). This CDR3 is built from 14 residues. The CDR3, as DNA: TGTGCCTGGAGTCCGGGACTAGCAAAGGAGACCCAGTACTTC. It translates to CAWSPGLAKETQYF.

This clone came up once. The chain has TRBV27 and TRBJ2-3, with 7 nucleotides matching TRBD2. Per germline, CDR1 MNHEY and CDR2 SMNVEV (reference sequence). This CDR3 is 16 amino acids long. The V segment lost 6 bases and the J segment 3 bases; nucleotides outside the gene matches: 12. The chain's CDR3 is CASRRGLLVGTDTQYF. CDR3 bases: TGTGCCAGCAGGCGGGGGTTGCTGGTTGGGACAGATACGCAGTATTTT.

CDR3 protein: CASSSGLAGGTYNEQFF. The DNA for the CDR3 is TGCGCCAGCAGCTCGGGACTAGCGGGGGGGACCTACAATGAGCAGTTCTTC. V gene TRBV5-1 combines with J gene TRBJ2-1, with 16 bases lining up with TRBD2. V dropped 3 bases and J dropped 2; count of bases not matched to a gene: 2. This CDR3 region has 17 residues. Per germline, CDR1 SGHRS and CDR2 YFSETQ.

J is TRBJ2-6 and V is TRBV7-3; D tentatively fits TRBD1 or TRBD2 (5 bases each). Germline CDR1 and CDR2: SGHTA and FQGTGA. V was clipped by 3 bases and J by 6 bases, with 15 bases between them. This CDR3 is 16 amino acids long. The CDR3 DNA is TGTGCCAGCAGCTTCTCCGGGACCCCCTCGGCCAACGTCCTGACTTTC. This gives the protein CASSFSGTPSANVLTF.

With respect to this clone: The junction departs from the called germline gene at one end, perhaps through a read error. The CDR3 DNA reads TGTGCCAGCAGTTTGGGACTCGAATACGAGCAGTACTTC. Protein: CASSLGLEYEQYF. V is TRBV5-4 and J is TRBJ2-7; a weak D match, TRBD2 (6 bases). In germline, CDR1 is SGHNT, CDR2 YYREEE (reference sequence). The CDR3 covers 13 residues.

This clone was detected once. The chain carries TRBV7-6 and TRBJ2-5, with 11 positions matching TRBD2. Germline lookup yields CDR1 SGHVS and CDR2 FNYEAQ. This CDR3 is built from 16 residues. V gave up 2 bases and J gave up 2 bases; unmatched junction bases: 4. Written as DNA, the CDR3 is TGTGCCAGCAGCTTAACGGTAGCGGGGGGGCAAGAGACCCAGTACTTC. This sequence encodes CASSLTVAGGQETQYF. Filled out from reference TRBV7-6 and TRBJ2-5, the complete variable domain reads GAGVSQSPRYKVTKRGQDVALRCDPISGHVSLYWYRQALGQGPEFLTYFNYEAQQDKSGLPNDRFSAERPEGSISTLTIQRTEQRDSAMYRCASSLTVAGGQETQYFGPGTRLLVL.

This chain connects TRBV6-5 to TRBJ2-7; TRBD1 aligns across 7 bases. Germline V gene lookup returns CDR1 MNHEY and CDR2 SVGAGI. The CDR3 consists of 14 residues. V trimming: 1 base; J trimming: 5 bases; junction bases outside the gene matches: 5. In DNA form, the CDR3 reads TGTGCCAGCAGTTACTACAGGGGAAACAACGAGCAGTACTTC. Protein: CASSYYRGNNEQYF.

This chain joins TRBV5-1 and TRBJ1-3; perhaps TRBD1 as D (6 bases). Germline CDR1 and CDR2: SGHRS and YFSETQ. V was trimmed by 0 bases and J by 4 bases, leaving 14 bases between them. The CDR3 covers 16 residues. The CDR3 region is CASSLEGTLAGNTIYF. In DNA form, the CDR3 reads TGCGCCAGCAGCTTGGAAGGGACACTCGCCGGAAACACCATATATTTT.

The chain employs TRBV2 and TRBJ2-7; D may be TRBD2 (6 bases). V was clipped by 5 bases and J by 0 bases, with 17 bases between them. In germline, CDR1 is SNHLY, CDR2 FYNNEI. This CDR3 comprises 16 residues. CDR3 nucleotides: TGTGCCAGCAGTACCCCAGGTGGGGGGAGCTCCTACGAGCAGTACTTC. It translates to CASSTPGGGSSYEQYF.

The sample holds a few counts of this clone. This chain uses TRBV7-9 with TRBJ1-6, with D hard to call. The CDR3 sequence is 13 residues long. Trimming shortened V by 6 bases and J by 5 bases, and 8 bases separated the two germline ends. Germline V gene lookup returns CDR1 SEHNR and CDR2 FQNEAQ (reference sequence). The CDR3 sequence: CASRASDNSPLHF. CDR3 sequence (DNA): TGTGCCAGCAGGGCTTCCGATAATTCACCCCTCCACTTT. Supplemented by reference TRBV7-9 and TRBJ1-6, the full variable domain reads DTGVSQNPRHKITKRGQNVTFRCDPISEHNRLYWYRQTLGQGPEFLTYFQNEAQLEKSRLLSDRFSAERPKGSFSTLEIQRTEQGDSAMYLCASRASDNSPLHFGNGTRLTVT.

The chain uses TRBV2 and TRBJ2-3, with 7 bases that match TRBD2. The germline gives CDR1 SNHLY, CDR2 FYNNEI. CDR3 length: 13 amino acids. The V segment lost 7 bases and the J segment 3 bases; nucleotides outside the gene matches: 4. The DNA for the CDR3 is TGTGCCAGCAATTCGGGGGGAACAGATACGCAGTATTTT. It specifies CASNSGGTDTQYF. The whole variable domain, remainder taken from reference TRBV2 and TRBJ2-3, is EPEVTQTPSHQVTQMGQEVILRCVPISNHLYFYWYRQILGQKVEFLVSFYNNEISEKSEIFDDQFSVERPDGSNFTLKIRSTKLEDSAMYFCASNSGGTDTQYFGPGTRLTVL.

The chain has TRBV27 and TRBJ2-5; 7 bases agree with TRBD1. Germline V CDR1 and CDR2: MNHEY, SMNVEV (reference sequence). CDR3 size: 13 residues. J was trimmed by 2 bases and V by 5 bases; bases with no gene match: 2. CDR3 protein: CASSTRGQETQYF. In DNA, the CDR3 is TGTGCCAGCAGTACCAGGGGGCAAGAGACCCAGTACTTC.

The J gene is TRBJ2-5, the V gene TRBV4-1; the match to TRBD2 covers 11 bases. Germline V gene data show CDR1 as MGHRA and CDR2 as YSYEKL. CDR3 length: 17 amino acids. V trimming: 4 bases; J trimming: 7 bases; junction bases outside the gene matches: 14. The CDR3 region is CASSPLPLAGGITTQYF. CDR3 coding DNA: TGCGCCAGCAGCCCCCTCCCCCTAGCGGGGGGTATCACGACCCAGTACTTC.

V usage is TRBV5-1 and J usage is TRBJ1-2; a possible D gene is TRBD1 (5 bases). CDR1 and CDR2 (germline): SGHRS, YFSETQ. This CDR3 has 14 amino acids. Trimming took 5 bases from V and 5 from J, leaving 16 bases between them. The CDR3 sequence: CASSPDIPGYGYTF. The CDR3 DNA follows: TGCGCCAGCAGTCCGGACATTCCAGGGTATGGCTACACCTTC.

The rearrangement uses TRBV7-2 and TRBJ2-3; unclear D gene. The V and J ends lost 3 bases and 2 bases respectively, with 6 bases between them. Germline V gives CDR1 SGHTA, CDR2 FQGNSA. The CDR3 is 13 residues long. CDR3 nucleotides: TGTGCCAGCAGCTTCGGTACCACAGATACGCAGTATTTT. Translated: CASSFGTTDTQYF.

This clone has just a few counts. V usage is TRBV11-1 and J usage is TRBJ2-5; D unclear. The CDR3 contains 15 residues. Trimming pared 4 bases from V and 5 bases from J, leaving 17 bases between. Germline V CDR1 and CDR2: SGHAT, FQDESV (reference sequence). CDR3 amino acids: CASSSNSGLRETQYF. The CDR3 DNA reads as TGTGCCAGCAGCTCCAATTCAGGATTAAGGGAGACCCAGTACTTC.

The chain is built from TRBV5-4 and TRBJ1-1, with D uncertain. The CDR3 is made up of 14 amino acids. V was cut by 1 base and J by 1 base, with 8 bases left in between. Germline V gene lookup returns CDR1 SGHNT and CDR2 YYREEE (reference sequence). CDR3: CASSLTVGNTEAFF. CDR3 DNA: TGTGCCAGCAGCTTGACGGTGGGGAACACTGAAGCTTTCTTT.

As DNA, the CDR3 is TGTGCCAGCAGCATACAGGTTACGGACACAGATACGCAGTATTTT. Translating gives CASSIQVTDTDTQYF. This sequence joins TRBV7-2 and TRBJ2-3; possible D gene TRBD1, 5 bases. Trimming shortened V by 5 bases and J by 2 bases, and 14 bases separated the two germline ends. Germline lookup yields CDR1 SGHTA and CDR2 FQGNSA. The CDR3 runs to 15 residues.

The chain is built from TRBV5-6 and TRBJ2-5, with 8 bases fitting TRBD1. With 3 bases clipped from V and 2 bases from J, the junction kept 6 bases outside the gene matches. Germline CDR1 reads SGHDT; CDR2 reads YYEEEE. CDR3 length: 15 residues. The CDR3 DNA reads TGTGCCAGCAGCTATGGGACAGGACGGCAAGAGACCCAGTACTTC. Amino acids: CASSYGTGRQETQYF.

The CDR3 loop reads CASKGEHTEAFF. Written as DNA, the CDR3 is TGCGCCAGCAAGGGGGAACACACTGAAGCTTTCTTT. This sequence joins TRBV5-1 and TRBJ1-1; possible D gene TRBD1, 6 bases. This CDR3 comprises 12 residues. V lost 6 bases and J lost 3, with 9 bases in between. Germline-derived CDR1 and CDR2 are SGHRS and YFSETQ.

This chain uses TRBV29-1 with TRBJ1-1; 7 bases line up with TRBD1. J lost 10 bases, V lost 4 bases, and 9 bases had no gene match. Germline values: CDR1 SQVTM, CDR2 ANQGSEA. The CDR3 is 12 amino acids. The CDR3 reads CSVAGLSGGAFF. CDR3 bases: TGCAGCGTTGCGGGACTCTCAGGGGGAGCTTTCTTT.